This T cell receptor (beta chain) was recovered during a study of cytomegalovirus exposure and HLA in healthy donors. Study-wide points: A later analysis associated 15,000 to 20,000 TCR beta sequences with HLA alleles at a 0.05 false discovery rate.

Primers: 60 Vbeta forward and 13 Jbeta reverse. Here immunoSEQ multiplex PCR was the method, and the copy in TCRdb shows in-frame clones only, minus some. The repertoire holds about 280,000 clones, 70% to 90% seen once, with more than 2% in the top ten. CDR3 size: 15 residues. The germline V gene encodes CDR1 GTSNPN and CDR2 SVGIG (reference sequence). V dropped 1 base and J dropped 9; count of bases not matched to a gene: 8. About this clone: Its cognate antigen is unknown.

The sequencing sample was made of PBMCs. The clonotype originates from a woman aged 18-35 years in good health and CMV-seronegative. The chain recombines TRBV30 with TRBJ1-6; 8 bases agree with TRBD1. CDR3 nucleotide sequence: TGTGCCTGGAGTGGACTGGGACAGGCGGGTTCACCCCTCCACTTT. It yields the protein CAWSGLGQAGSPLHF.